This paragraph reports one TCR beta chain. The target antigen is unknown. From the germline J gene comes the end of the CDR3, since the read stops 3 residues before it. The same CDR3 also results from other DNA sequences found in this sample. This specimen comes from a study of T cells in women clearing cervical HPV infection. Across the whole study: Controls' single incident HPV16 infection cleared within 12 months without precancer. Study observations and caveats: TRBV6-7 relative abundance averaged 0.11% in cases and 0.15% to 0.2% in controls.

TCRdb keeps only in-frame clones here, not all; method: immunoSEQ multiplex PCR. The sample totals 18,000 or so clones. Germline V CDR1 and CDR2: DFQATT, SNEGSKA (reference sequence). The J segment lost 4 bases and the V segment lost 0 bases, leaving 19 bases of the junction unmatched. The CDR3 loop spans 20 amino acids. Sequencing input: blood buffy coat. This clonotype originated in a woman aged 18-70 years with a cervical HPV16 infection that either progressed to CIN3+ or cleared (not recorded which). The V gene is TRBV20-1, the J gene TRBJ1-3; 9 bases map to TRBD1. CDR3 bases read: TGCAGTGCTAGAGATAGAAGTTCGCGGGACAGGGAAGCCTCCGGAAACACC. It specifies CSARDRSSRDREASGNT. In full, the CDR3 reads CSARDRSSRDREASGNTIYF.